These 23 T cell receptor beta chains were all obtained from the same sample, sequenced in a study of T cells after yellow fever vaccination. From the 5' RACE reads, TCRdb called clonotypes with MiXCR, one entry per CDR3 protein. Of hundreds of thousands of distinct CDR3 sequences in the sample, 7.5% to 9% were seen once. The starting material was CD4+ T cells sorted from PBMCs, obtained 5 days after the yellow fever booster vaccination. Receptors were obtained from a man younger than 35 who received the YFV17D yellow fever vaccine.

There are many counts of this clonotype. This chain links TRBV15 with TRBJ1-2; the match to TRBD1 covers 8 bases. Trimming removed 3 bases from V and 6 bases from J; junction bases left unmatched: 6. The CDR3 consists of 14 residues. Germline V CDR1 and CDR2: LNHNV, YYDKDF (reference sequence). Here the CDR3 DNA reads TGTGCCACCAGCAGCCGCAGGGGGCCGAATGGCTACACCTTC. It codes for CATSSRRGPNGYTF.

A word on this clonotype: Likely a read error: the CDR3 ends without its conserved phenylalanine or tryptophan. No DNA is shown, since the ends of the CDR3 on it are uncertain; the CDR3 is the one TCRdb lists. The CDR3 sequence: CASSLEGGRSKILRIC. The chain joins TRBV5-1 to TRBJ2-3; the table's TRBD1 call for D was not verified on the DNA. The CDR3 adds up to 16 amino acids, both ends counted. Germline assignment: CDR1 SGHRS and CDR2 YFSETQ.

This clonotype was detected ten times or more. The chain links TRBV18 to TRBJ2-3; the D is unclear. Germline assignment: CDR1 KGHSH and CDR2 LQKENI. Trimming took 3 bases from V and 6 from J, leaving 16 bases between them. The CDR3 loop spans 15 amino acids. CDR3 sequence reads: CASSPPSTLGDTQYF. CDR3 bases: TGTGCCAGCTCACCCCCCTCCACCCTGGGGGATACGCAGTATTTT.

The V and J genes are TRBV7-9 and TRBJ2-5, with D possibly matching TRBD1 (5 bases). This CDR3 has 14 amino acids. V lost 8 bases and J 1 base, leaving 14 bases between the germline ends. Germline CDR1 SEHNR, CDR2 FQNEAQ (reference sequence). CDR3 sequence (DNA): TGTGCCAGCTGCCCTACAGGCTTCCAAGAGACCCAGTACTTC. The encoded protein is CASCPTGFQETQYF.

The sample holds a few counts of this clonotype. This chain connects TRBV5-4 to TRBJ1-1; 7 bases map to TRBD1. Trimming removed 2 bases from V and 5 bases from J; junction bases left unmatched: 12. In germline, CDR1 is SGHNT, CDR2 YYREEE (reference sequence). The CDR3 is 16 amino acids. CDR3: CASSLGRGDAKTEAFF. The DNA of the CDR3 is TGTGCCAGCAGCTTAGGCAGGGGGGACGCGAAGACTGAAGCTTTCTTT.

There are a few counts of this clonotype. This chain uses TRBV24-1 with TRBJ2-3; possibly TRBD1 or TRBD2 for D (5 bases each). CDR3 length equals 15 residues. The germline V gene encodes CDR1 KGHDR and CDR2 SFDVKD. V was trimmed by 5 bases and J by 1 base, leaving 12 bases between them. CDR3 region: CATSVGTGGTDTQYF. CDR3 DNA sequence: TGTGCCACCAGTGTCGGGACCGGGGGCACAGATACGCAGTATTTT.

This clonotype was observed a few times. V is TRBV3-1 and J is TRBJ1-1, with 8 bases matching TRBD1. The germline CDR1 and CDR2 sequences are LGHDT and YNNKEL (reference sequence). The CDR3 loop spans 16 amino acids. Trimming took 5 bases from V and 0 from J; bases not matched to a gene: 8. The CDR3 region is CASSKRTGRLNTEAFF. The CDR3 DNA follows: TGTGCCAGCAGCAAAAGGACAGGGCGACTGAACACTGAAGCTTTCTTT.

The chain uses TRBV10-3 and TRBJ2-5, with D uncertain. Between the trimmed V and J ends, which lost 3 bases and 5 bases, there was a span of 10 bases. The CDR3 consists of 13 residues. In germline, CDR1 is ENHRY, CDR2 SYGVKD. CDR3 sequence reads: CAISDTPGETQYF. The CDR3 nucleotides read TGTGCCATCAGTGACACCCCCGGGGAGACCCAGTACTTC.

V is TRBV12-3 or TRBV12-4 and J is TRBJ2-5, with D possibly called TRBD1 or TRBD2 (5 bases each). Deletions cut 4 bases from V and 5 bases from J, with 32 bases between. The CDR3 contains 20 residues. CDR3 nucleotide sequence: TGTGCCAGCAGTTCACGCCGCCGGGGCTACCGGGCTAGCCGAGAGGAGACCCAGTACTTC. It is translated as CASSSRRRGYRASREETQYF.

CDR3 nucleotide sequence: TGTGCCAGCAGCACCCCAGGGGTCGGCTACGAGCAGTACGTC. Encoded protein: CASSTPGVGYEQYV. V is TRBV5-6 and J is TRBJ2-7; tentative D call: TRBD1 (6 bases). Germline CDR1 and CDR2: SGHDT and YYEEEE. CDR3 length equals 14 residues. V gave up 4 bases and J gave up 3 bases, with 14 bases separating them.

The rearrangement uses TRBV9 and TRBJ1-5; D gene unclear. Germline values: CDR1 SGDLS, CDR2 YYNGEE. The CDR3 loop spans 16 amino acids. Trimming removed 2 bases from V and 0 bases from J, with 12 bases in between. CDR3 nucleotides: TGTGCCAGCAGCGTGGAAACGAAAGATAGCAATCAGCCCCAGCATTTT. This gives the protein CASSVETKDSNQPQHF.

This clonotype appeared many times. The rearrangement links TRBV5-1 to TRBJ2-1; no definite D call. The CDR3 runs to 13 residues. The germline V gene has CDR1 SGHRS and CDR2 YFSETQ. Deletions cut 0 bases from V and 9 bases from J, with 10 bases between. CDR3 loop: CASSLDLNTEQFF. CDR3 coding DNA: TGCGCCAGCAGCTTGGACCTCAATACTGAGCAGTTCTTC.

This clonotype was picked up a small number of times. The chain employs TRBV27 and TRBJ2-2; D call uncertain. In germline, CDR1 is MNHEY, CDR2 SMNVEV (reference sequence). The V end lost 5 bases, the J end lost 5 bases, and 9 bases lay between the germline ends. The CDR3 is 13 amino acids. This chain's CDR3 is CASSQLGTGELFF. The CDR3 DNA reads as TGTGCCAGCAGTCAGTTGGGGACCGGGGAGCTGTTTTTT.

The chain recombines TRBV20-1 with TRBJ1-5; weak D call: TRBD1 (6 bases). CDR1 DFQATT and CDR2 SNEGSKA come from the germline V gene (reference sequence). V gave up 2 bases and J gave up 2 bases, with 25 bases separating them. The CDR3 runs 19 residues. The CDR3 DNA reads TGCAGTGCTAGATTCGTCGGCAGGGGTTCATCGGTAGGCAATCAGCCCCAGCATTTT. It yields the protein CSARFVGRGSSVGNQPQHF.

V usage is TRBV7-2 and J usage is TRBJ2-6; D is unclear. Trimming took 6 bases from V and 4 from J, leaving 13 bases between them. This CDR3 is built from 15 residues. Germline-derived CDR1 and CDR2 are SGHTA and FQGNSA. The CDR3 DNA reads as TGTGCCAGCAGTCCCGAGTCAGGCGGGGCCAACGTCCTGACTTTC. Translating it yields CASSPESGGANVLTF.

This clonotype appeared a few times. CDR3 protein: CSARRRAASNQPQHF. CDR3 sequence (DNA): TGCAGTGCTAGGCGCCGGGCAGCTAGCAATCAGCCCCAGCATTTT. This chain connects TRBV20-1 to TRBJ1-5; no clear D. Germline CDR1 and CDR2: DFQATT and SNEGSKA (reference sequence). V lost 3 bases and J lost 0, with 12 bases in between. The CDR3 loop spans 15 amino acids.

This rearrangement joins TRBV20-1 to TRBJ2-5; D is perhaps TRBD2 (7 bases). In germline, CDR1 is DFQATT, CDR2 SNEGSKA (reference sequence). The CDR3 spans 11 residues. V was trimmed by 7 bases and J by 5 bases, leaving 11 bases between them. The CDR3 loop reads CSVRGGETQYF. The DNA of the CDR3 is TGCAGTGTCAGGGGAGGGGAGACCCAGTACTTC.

There are a few counts of this clonotype. The genes are TRBV7-2 and TRBJ1-1; 10 nucleotides line up with TRBD1. Per the germline V gene, CDR1 is SGHTA and CDR2 is FQGNSA. This CDR3 is 15 amino acids long. V gave up 5 bases and J gave up 5 bases; unmatched junction bases: 8. CDR3 protein: CASSPRQGAVTEAFF. CDR3 nucleotides: TGTGCCAGCAGCCCCAGACAGGGGGCGGTTACTGAAGCTTTCTTT.

This clonotype was recorded many times. The chain has TRBV7-9 and TRBJ2-1, with 7 bases aligning to TRBD1. After removal of 4 bases from V and 9 bases from J, the junction contained 12 bases not matched to a gene. CDR1 and CDR2 from the germline V gene are SEHNR and FQNEAQ (reference sequence). The CDR3 totals 15 residues. The CDR3 bases are TGTGCCAGCAGCTCCTTAGCCGGGACAGTATCTGAGCAGTTCTTC. Its protein product is CASSSLAGTVSEQFF.

This clonotype is a singleton in its sample. This chain links TRBV7-2 with TRBJ2-1; 7 nucleotides match TRBD2. Germline lookup yields CDR1 SGHTA and CDR2 FQGNSA. This CDR3 contains 16 residues. With V trimmed by 6 bases and J by 3 bases, 11 bases remained unmatched. CDR3 sequence: CASSQEPGLHYNEQFF. The CDR3 nucleotides are TGTGCCAGCAGTCAAGAACCGGGACTACACTACAATGAGCAGTTCTTC.

This clonotype has just a few counts. This chain uses TRBV19 with TRBJ2-2; TRBD1 aligns across 10 bases. The V gene end was trimmed by 6 bases and the J gene end by 6 bases; junction bases not matched to a gene: 7. CDR3 length equals 15 residues. Germline CDR1 LNHDA, CDR2 SQIVND (reference sequence). The CDR3 bases are TGTGCCAGTAGACGACGACAGGGGGCGGCCGGGGAGCTGTTTTTT. It specifies CASRRRQGAAGELFF.

There are a few counts of this clonotype. The chain employs TRBV29-1 and TRBJ1-5; tentative D call: TRBD1 (5 bases). The germline V gene has CDR1 SQVTM and CDR2 ANQGSEA. The CDR3 contains 13 residues. Trimming took off 4 bases at V and 5 bases at J, with 12 bases between the two ends. The CDR3 DNA sequence: TGCAGCGTTGCCGGGGGGAGGGATCAGCCCCAGCATTTT. Its protein is CSVAGGRDQPQHF.

This clonotype was found many times. The gene calls are TRBV10-3 and TRBJ2-3; 7 nucleotides match TRBD2. The CDR3 spans 15 residues. Germline CDR1 ENHRY, CDR2 SYGVKD. V trimming: 2 bases; J trimming: 6 bases; junction bases outside the gene matches: 8. As DNA, the CDR3 is TGTGCCATCAGTGAGAGCGGGAACTCCCGCGATACGCAGTATTTT. Its protein product is CAISESGNSRDTQYF.